The 24 T cell receptor beta chains below were found in one sample sequenced in a study of cytomegalovirus exposure and HLA in healthy donors. Primers included in the PCR were 60 Vbeta and 13 Jbeta primers. The method was immunoSEQ multiplex PCR; TCRdb's version includes in-frame clones alone and lacks a portion of them. This table holds roughly 170,000 clones, 60% to 85% found once. Sequences were obtained from PBMCs. These TCRs come from a female donor in good health and CMV-seronegative.

This CDR3 is CASSEGGNGGNEQFF. The CDR3 DNA sequence: TGTGCCAGCAGTGAGGGGGGGAATGGGGGCAATGAGCAGTTCTTC. This chain connects TRBV2 to TRBJ2-1, with 7 bases fitting TRBD2. Germline values: CDR1 SNHLY, CDR2 FYNNEI. J gave up 6 bases and V 3 bases, and 8 bases lay outside the gene matches. This CDR3 is 15 amino acids long.

V is TRBV6-5 and J is TRBJ2-1; 9 nucleotides agree with TRBD2. After removal of 0 bases from V and 11 bases from J, the junction contained 8 bases not matched to a gene. The germline gives CDR1 MNHEY, CDR2 SVGAGI. The CDR3 is 15 amino acids. CDR3 sequence (DNA): TGTGCCAGCAGTTACTCCTGGAGCGGGGGGAATCAGCAGTTCTTC. Translating it yields CASSYSWSGGNQQFF.

This chain connects TRBV6-5 to TRBJ1-2, with D tentatively TRBD1 (5 bases). Trimming left V 10 bases short and J 1 base short, with 19 bases between. The CDR3 is 15 amino acids. CDR1 MNHEY and CDR2 SVGAGI come from the germline V gene. The CDR3 nucleotides are TGTGCCACCTCGGAGGGGTATCTAGTTAACTATGGCTACACCTTC. Protein product: CATSEGYLVNYGYTF.

This clone has just a few counts. The rearrangement joins TRBV7-2 to TRBJ2-7, with 11 bases matching TRBD2. After removal of 3 bases from V and 6 bases from J, the junction contained 4 bases not matched to a gene. This CDR3 is 14 amino acids long. CDR1 and CDR2 from the germline V gene are SGHTA and FQGNSA. The CDR3, as DNA: TGTGCCAGCAGCTTTAGCGGGAGGGCCCTCGAGCAGTACTTC. This codes for CASSFSGRALEQYF.

This clone showed up just once. This chain joins TRBV29-1 and TRBJ2-7; a possible D gene is TRBD2 (7 bases). Germline V gene sequence: CDR1 SQVTM, CDR2 ANQGSEA. V lost 6 bases, J lost 4 bases, and 19 bases lay in between. The CDR3 length is 14 residues. The CDR3 sequence is CSVASAGAAYEQYF. In DNA form, the CDR3 reads TGCAGCGTGGCCAGTGCGGGGGCAGCATACGAGCAGTACTTC.

The chain has TRBV27 and TRBJ1-2, with 8 bases identical to TRBD1. Germline trimming cut 4 bases from V and 2 bases from J; bases unmatched to any gene: 6. CDR1 and CDR2 from the germline V gene are MNHEY and SMNVEV (reference sequence). The CDR3 has 15 residues. The CDR3 DNA is TGTGCCAGCAGTTCAATGGACAGGGCGAACTATGGCTACACCTTC. Its translation is CASSSMDRANYGYTF.

The CDR3 sequence: CASSLGGTGREKLFF. The DNA of the CDR3 is TGTGCCAGCAGCTTAGGGGGGACAGGGCGCGAAAAACTGTTTTTT. V usage is TRBV7-2 and J usage is TRBJ1-4, with 9 bases identical to TRBD1. This CDR3 has 15 residues. From germline, CDR1 is SGHTA and CDR2 FQGNSA. V shed 1 base, J shed 8 bases, and the junction held 5 bases outside the gene matches.

The V gene is TRBV6-5, the J gene TRBJ1-3; TRBD1 is a possible D gene (6 bases). This CDR3 is built from 15 residues. Trimming stripped 10 bases from V and 2 bases from J, with 18 bases between. CDR1 MNHEY and CDR2 SVGAGI come from the germline V gene. The CDR3, as DNA: TGTGCCACCATACCCCTAGGGGGAGCTGGAAACACCATATATTTT. This codes for CATIPLGGAGNTIYF.

The rearrangement links TRBV19 to TRBJ1-2; D remains ambiguous. V lost 7 bases to trimming and J lost 2 bases, with 5 bases between them. CDR3 length equals 11 residues. Germline loops: CDR1 LNHDA, CDR2 SQIVND (reference sequence). This chain's CDR3 is CASTANYGYTF. DNA for the CDR3: TGTGCCAGTACCGCGAACTATGGCTACACCTTC.

The chain couples TRBV27 to TRBJ2-5; TRBD2 matches at 11 bases. V dropped 3 bases and J dropped 2; count of bases not matched to a gene: 2. The CDR3 consists of 15 residues. CDR1 is MNHEY and CDR2 is SMNVEV in the germline V gene (reference sequence). The DNA for the CDR3 is TGTGCCAGCAGTTTTGGGACTAGCGGACAAGAGACCCAGTACTTC. Translating it yields CASSFGTSGQETQYF.

A few counts support this clone. The J gene is TRBJ2-3, the V gene TRBV4-3; 11 bases fit TRBD2. From germline, CDR1 is LGHNA and CDR2 YSLEER. The CDR3 loop spans 21 amino acids. V shed 4 bases, J shed 4 bases, and the junction held 22 bases outside the gene matches. The CDR3 loop is CASSRHPPSNLAGGRADTQYF. CDR3 coding DNA: TGCGCCAGCAGCCGTCACCCCCCGTCAAACTTAGCGGGGGGGAGGGCAGATACGCAGTATTTT.

As DNA, the CDR3 is TGTGCCAGCAGCCCCGGGACTAGCGGGATGGGGACCCAGTACTTC. Translated: CASSPGTSGMGTQYF. This chain joins TRBV11-3 and TRBJ2-5, with TRBD2 identical over 13 bases. Germline V gene data show CDR1 as SGHNT and CDR2 as YENEEA. The CDR3 is made up of 15 amino acids. After removal of 5 bases from V and 7 bases from J, the junction contained 7 bases not matched to a gene.

V usage is TRBV4-1 and J usage is TRBJ2-1; TRBD1 matches 9 bases. J gave up 6 bases and V 6 bases, and 9 bases lay outside the gene matches. Germline V gene lookup returns CDR1 MGHRA and CDR2 YSYEKL. This CDR3 is built from 15 residues. CDR3 sequence: CASSRTGGWVNEQFF. DNA for the CDR3: TGCGCCAGCAGTCGCACAGGGGGCTGGGTCAATGAGCAGTTCTTC.

The chain couples TRBV30 to TRBJ2-1; D may be TRBD2 (5 bases). CDR1 and CDR2 (germline): GTSNPN, SVGIG (reference sequence). Trimming took off 0 bases at V and 6 bases at J, with 9 bases between the two ends. The CDR3 has 13 residues. The CDR3 nucleotides are TGTGCCTGGAGTGTGACTCGGGGCAATGAGCAGTTCTTC. It yields the protein CAWSVTRGNEQFF.

This chain joins TRBV4-3 and TRBJ1-1; D remains ambiguous. The CDR3 sequence is 14 residues long. V was shortened by 0 bases and J by 1 base, with 6 bases between the two germline ends. In germline, CDR1 is LGHNA, CDR2 YSLEER. The CDR3 spells CASSQDNRNTEAFF. CDR3 coding DNA: TGCGCCAGCAGCCAAGATAACAGGAACACTGAAGCTTTCTTT.

The rearrangement uses TRBV6-5 and TRBJ2-7, with 9 bases that match TRBD1. CDR1 MNHEY and CDR2 SVGAGI come from the germline V gene. After removal of 6 bases from V and 4 bases from J, the junction contained 10 bases not matched to a gene. CDR3 size: 15 residues. As DNA, the CDR3 is TGTGCCAGCAGCTTGCAGAGACAGGGGGTTTACGAGCAGTACTTC. It translates to CASSLQRQGVYEQYF.

The chain uses TRBV5-1 and TRBJ2-1; unclear D gene. The CDR3 is made up of 14 amino acids. The V end lost 0 bases, the J end lost 0 bases, and 4 bases lay between the germline ends. Germline V gene lookup returns CDR1 SGHRS and CDR2 YFSETQ. The CDR3: CASSLARSYNEQFF. CDR3 DNA sequence: TGCGCCAGCAGCTTGGCCCGCTCCTACAATGAGCAGTTCTTC.

This chain connects TRBV2 to TRBJ1-2, with a tentative D call TRBD1 (5 bases). CDR1 SNHLY and CDR2 FYNNEI come from the germline V gene. Trimming shortened V by 7 bases and J by 8 bases, and 14 bases separated the two germline ends. This CDR3 region has 12 residues. CDR3 nucleotides: TGTGCCAGCACCGGGGGAGGAAGGGGCTACACCTTC. Translated: CASTGGGRGYTF.

This clone has more than one count but fewer than ten. This sequence joins TRBV5-4 and TRBJ1-2; D is perhaps TRBD1 (6 bases). In germline, CDR1 is SGHNT, CDR2 YYREEE (reference sequence). The CDR3 totals 14 residues. The V and J ends lost 2 bases and 7 bases respectively, with 15 bases between them. CDR3 sequence (DNA): TGTGCCAGCAGCTTACAATACAGGGAAGCTGGCTACACCTTC. It translates to CASSLQYREAGYTF.

The rearrangement uses TRBV7-9 and TRBJ1-5; D is uncertain. Deletions cut 2 bases from V and 5 bases from J, with 7 bases between. The V gene's germline CDR1 is SEHNR and CDR2 FQNEAQ (reference sequence). The CDR3 is made up of 13 amino acids. CDR3: CASSLTNDQPQHF. The CDR3 bases are TGTGCCAGCAGCTTAACTAATGATCAGCCCCAGCATTTT.

The V and J genes are TRBV5-1 and TRBJ1-6; a possible D gene is TRBD1 (6 bases). Deletions cut 0 bases from V and 7 bases from J, with 11 bases between. CDR1 is SGHRS and CDR2 is YFSETQ in the germline V gene. This CDR3 region has 15 residues. The CDR3 DNA follows: TGCGCCAGCAGCTTGGGGCAGGGGTGGAATTCACCCCTCCACTTT. The encoded protein is CASSLGQGWNSPLHF. Variable domain in full (rest from reference TRBV5-1 and TRBJ1-6): KAGVTQTPRYLIKTRGQQVTLSCSPISGHRSVSWYQQTPGQGLQFLFEYFSETQRNKGNFPGRFSGRQFSNSRSEMNVSTLELGDSALYLCASSLGQGWNSPLHFGNGTRLTVT.

The chain is built from TRBV7-2 and TRBJ2-3; D not certain. The CDR3 covers 12 residues. The germline V gene has CDR1 SGHTA and CDR2 FQGNSA. V was pared by 4 bases and J by 5 bases, with 7 bases between. The CDR3: CASSSLVDTQYF. The CDR3 region has the DNA TGTGCCAGCAGCTCCCTAGTAGATACGCAGTATTTT.

This clone appeared a few times. The rearrangement links TRBV30 to TRBJ2-3, with D possibly matching TRBD1 (6 bases). From germline, CDR1 is GTSNPN and CDR2 SVGIG (reference sequence). The CDR3 length is 15 residues. Trimming pared 5 bases from V and 0 bases from J, leaving 15 bases between. CDR3 in DNA: TGTGCCTGGGGCACAGGGACGGTGAGCACAGATACGCAGTATTTT. Its translation is CAWGTGTVSTDTQYF.

This clone was counted between two and nine times. V is TRBV5-8 and J is TRBJ2-7; D gene ambiguous. Germline CDR1 is SGHTS and CDR2 is YDEGEE. This CDR3 comprises 15 residues. The germline V and J ends were trimmed by 6 bases and 5 bases, with 21 bases remaining between them. CDR3 in DNA: TGTGCCAGCACCTTACGAGCCGCGCGAGTCCACGAGCAGTACTTC. The encoded protein is CASTLRAARVHEQYF.